This T cell receptor (beta chain) appears in the sequencing data of a study of STAT5B mutations in CD4+ large granular lymphocyte leukemia. Profiling relied on immunoSEQ multiplex PCR, and the TCRdb table lists in-frame clones only, not all of them. In the table there are fewer than 40,000 clones, about three quarters of which are singletons. In regard to this clone: No antigen is known for it.

Points from the study as a whole: TRBV06-family usage was enriched in top patient clones (8/27) versus controls (2/35).

This CDR3 is built from 12 residues. V was cut by 11 bases and J by 4 bases, with 14 bases left in between. Germline V CDR1 and CDR2: ENHRY, SYGVKD. The J gene is TRBJ1-1, the V gene TRBV10-3, with D perhaps TRBD1 (6 bases). Sequencing was carried out using CD4+ T cells from blood buffy coats. The sequence derives from a human donor in good health. CDR3 region: CAGGAGATEAFF. The CDR3 nucleotides are TGTGCCGGGGGGGCAGGGGCCACTGAAGCTTTCTTT.